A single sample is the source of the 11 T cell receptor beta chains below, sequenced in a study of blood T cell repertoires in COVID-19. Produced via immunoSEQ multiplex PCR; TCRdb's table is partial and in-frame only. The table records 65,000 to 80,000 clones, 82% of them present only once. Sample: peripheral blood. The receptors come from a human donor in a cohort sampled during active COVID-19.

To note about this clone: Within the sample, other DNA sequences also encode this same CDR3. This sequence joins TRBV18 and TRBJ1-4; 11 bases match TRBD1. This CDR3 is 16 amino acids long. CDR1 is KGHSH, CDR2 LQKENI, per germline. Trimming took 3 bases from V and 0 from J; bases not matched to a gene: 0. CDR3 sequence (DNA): TGTGCCAGCTCACCGGGACAGGGGGCAACTAATGAAAAACTGTTTTTT. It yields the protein CASSPGQGATNEKLFF.

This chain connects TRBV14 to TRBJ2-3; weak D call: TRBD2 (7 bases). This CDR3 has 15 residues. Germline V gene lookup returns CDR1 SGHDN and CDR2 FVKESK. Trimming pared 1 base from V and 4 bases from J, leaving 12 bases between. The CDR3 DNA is TGTGCCAGCAGCCAAGGTGGGGGGGCCGCAGATACGCAGTATTTT. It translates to CASSQGGGAADTQYF.

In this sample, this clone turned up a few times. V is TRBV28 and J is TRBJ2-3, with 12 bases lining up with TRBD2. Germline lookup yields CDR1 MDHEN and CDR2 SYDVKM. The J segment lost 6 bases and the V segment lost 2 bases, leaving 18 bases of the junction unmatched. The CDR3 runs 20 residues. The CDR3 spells CASSLPSSGGGPRARDTQYF. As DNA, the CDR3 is TGTGCCAGCAGTTTACCGTCTAGCGGGGGGGGGCCGAGGGCACGGGATACGCAGTATTTT.

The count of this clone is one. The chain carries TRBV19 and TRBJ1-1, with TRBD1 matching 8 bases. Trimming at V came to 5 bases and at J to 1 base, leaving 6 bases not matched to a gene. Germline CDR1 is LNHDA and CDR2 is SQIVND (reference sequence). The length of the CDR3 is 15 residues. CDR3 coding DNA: TGTGCCAGTAGTGCCGACAGGGGCGGGAACACTGAAGCTTTCTTT. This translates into CASSADRGGNTEAFF.

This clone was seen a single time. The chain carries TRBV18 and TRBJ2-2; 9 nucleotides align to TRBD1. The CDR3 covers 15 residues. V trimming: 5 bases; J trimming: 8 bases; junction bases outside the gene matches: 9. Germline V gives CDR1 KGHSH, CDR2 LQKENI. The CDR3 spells CASSAGTGSTGELFF. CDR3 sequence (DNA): TGTGCCAGCTCAGCGGGGACAGGGTCTACGGGGGAGCTGTTTTTT.

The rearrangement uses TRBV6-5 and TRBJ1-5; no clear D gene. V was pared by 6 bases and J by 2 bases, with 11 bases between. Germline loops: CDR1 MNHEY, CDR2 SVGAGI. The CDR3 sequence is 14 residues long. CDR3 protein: CASSRQGGNQPQHF. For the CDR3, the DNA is TGTGCCAGCAGCCGTCAAGGAGGCAATCAGCCCCAGCATTTT.

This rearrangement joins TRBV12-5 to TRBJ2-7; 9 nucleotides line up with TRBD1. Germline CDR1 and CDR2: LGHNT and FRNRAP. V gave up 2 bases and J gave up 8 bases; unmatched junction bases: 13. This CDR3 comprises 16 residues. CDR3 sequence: CASGLPDRGGLFKQYF. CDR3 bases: TGTGCTAGTGGTTTGCCAGACAGGGGGGGTCTTTTCAAGCAGTACTTC.

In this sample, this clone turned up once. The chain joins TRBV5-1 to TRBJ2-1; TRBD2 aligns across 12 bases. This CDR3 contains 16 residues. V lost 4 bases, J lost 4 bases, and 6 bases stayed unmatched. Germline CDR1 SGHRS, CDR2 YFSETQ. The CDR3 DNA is TGCGCCAGCAGCAGGTCACTAGCGGGGGGATACAATGAGCAGTTCTTC. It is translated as CASSRSLAGGYNEQFF.

In DNA form, the CDR3 reads TGTGCCAGCAGCCTTGGCGGGGGGGAAACAGATACGCAGTATTTT. Protein sequence: CASSLGGGETDTQYF. The J gene is TRBJ2-3, the V gene TRBV7-9; 9 bases agree with TRBD2. The V gene's germline CDR1 is SEHNR and CDR2 FQNEAQ (reference sequence). The CDR3 is 15 residues long. The V and J ends lost 5 bases and 3 bases, in that order; junction bases with no gene match: 6.

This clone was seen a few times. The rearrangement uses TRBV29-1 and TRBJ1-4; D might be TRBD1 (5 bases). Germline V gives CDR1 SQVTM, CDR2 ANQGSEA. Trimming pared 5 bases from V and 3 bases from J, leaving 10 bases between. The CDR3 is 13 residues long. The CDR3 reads CSVQGPANEKLFF. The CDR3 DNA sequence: TGCAGCGTTCAGGGCCCCGCTAATGAAAAACTGTTTTTT.

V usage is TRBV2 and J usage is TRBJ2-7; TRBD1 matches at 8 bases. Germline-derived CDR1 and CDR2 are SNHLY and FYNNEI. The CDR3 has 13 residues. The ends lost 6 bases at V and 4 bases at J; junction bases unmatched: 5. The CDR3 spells CASRKDRAYEQYF. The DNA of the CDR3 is TGTGCCAGCAGGAAGGACAGGGCGTACGAGCAGTACTTC.